This T cell receptor (beta chain) comes out of a study of T-cell reconstitution after alpha-beta-depleted transplantation in children. Whole-study findings and limits: Fresh T-cell production supplied most of the T-cell counts and diversity seen one year after transplant. After transplant, at about two months, alpha-beta T cells were reportedly derived from several hundred expanded graft clones.

During its preparation, the TCRbeta library received unique molecular identifiers. TCRdb independently ran MiXCR on the PCR reads; one entry per CDR3 protein. Of 900,000 or so distinct CDR3 sequences in the sample, roughly 16% were seen once. In the case of this clonotype: Its antigen is unidentified.

The CDR3 loop spans 15 amino acids. With 6 bases clipped from V and 5 bases from J, the junction kept 10 bases outside the gene matches. The germline V gene has CDR1 LNHDA and CDR2 SQIVND (reference sequence). The chain uses TRBV19 and TRBJ1-5; 7 nucleotides line up with TRBD1. The sample here was PBMCs, mostly from graft donor cells, taken 360 days after TCRalphabeta/CD19-depleted stem cell transplant. The TCR was taken from a male patient aged 10 to 17 who had a stem cell transplant for acute lymphoblastic leukemia, so the T cells may come from the graft donor. The CDR3 loop reads CASRKWGQRDQPQHF. CDR3 DNA sequence: TGTGCCAGTAGAAAATGGGGACAGAGAGATCAGCCCCAGCATTTT.